These 11 T cell receptor beta chains were sequenced from one sample in a study of cytomegalovirus exposure and HLA in healthy donors. PCR amplification relied on 60 Vbeta primers (plus 13 Jbeta primers). The repertoire was sequenced with immunoSEQ multiplex PCR; TCRdb's copy has only in-frame clones and lacks some. In the table there are around 200,000 clones, roughly 85% of which are singletons. Material for sequencing was PBMCs. The receptor source for this set is a woman between 45 and 65 years old in good health and CMV-seronegative.

Comments on this clone: The junction does not match germline at one end; this may be a read error. The rearrangement joins TRBV2 to TRBJ2-7, with 8 bases that match TRBD2. CDR1 and CDR2 from the germline V gene are SNHLY and FYNNEI. The length of the CDR3 is 14 residues. The CDR3 coding sequence is TGTGCCAGCAGCCAAGCGGGAGCTACCTACGAGCAATACTTC. This gives the protein CASSQAGATYEQYF.

A single count supports this clone. The chain combines TRBV6-5 with TRBJ2-5, with TRBD2 matching 15 bases. CDR1 is MNHEY, CDR2 SVGAGI, per germline. V lost 8 bases to trimming and J lost 4 bases; unmatched junction nucleotides: 5. The CDR3 totals 15 residues. This CDR3 is CASGLAGGPGETQYF. CDR3 bases: TGTGCCAGCGGACTAGCGGGAGGGCCTGGAGAGACCCAGTACTTC.

The chain is built from TRBV29-1 and TRBJ1-2, with D possibly being TRBD1 (5 bases). Germline V gene data show CDR1 as SQVTM and CDR2 as ANQGSEA. V dropped 4 bases and J dropped 3 bases, with 12 bases sitting between them. The CDR3 is 13 residues long. CDR3 nucleotides: TGCAGCGTTGCCTCGACAGCATACTATGGCTACACCTTC. Translation: CSVASTAYYGYTF.

The chain employs TRBV4-1 and TRBJ1-5; 9 nucleotides line up with TRBD1. This CDR3 is 15 amino acids long. Trimming removed 4 bases from V and 3 bases from J; junction bases left unmatched: 4. The germline gives CDR1 MGHRA, CDR2 YSYEKL. CDR3 nucleotide sequence: TGCGCCAGCAGCCCGGGGACAGGGACCAATCAGCCCCAGCATTTT. Its protein product is CASSPGTGTNQPQHF.

This chain uses TRBV28 with TRBJ2-5; 10 bases align to TRBD1. V shed 8 bases and J 6 bases; nucleotides not matched to a gene: 12. Germline-derived CDR1 and CDR2 are MDHEN and SYDVKM. The CDR3 extends over 15 amino acids. The CDR3 bases are TGTGCCAGCCGTTCTGCGGGACAGGGGTCTCAGACCCAGTACTTC. It translates to CASRSAGQGSQTQYF.

The chain carries TRBV29-1 and TRBJ2-1, with a tentative D call TRBD1 (6 bases). CDR1 and CDR2 (germline): SQVTM, ANQGSEA. The length of the CDR3 is 14 residues. The ends were cut back, 2 bases at V and 15 bases at J, with 23 bases in the middle. CDR3 amino acids: CSVERGTGPLRGFF. CDR3 coding DNA: TGCAGCGTTGAACGTGGAACAGGGCCTTTAAGGGGGTTCTTC.

The chain combines TRBV28 with TRBJ2-7; 7 positions agree with TRBD2. The V gene end was trimmed by 6 bases and the J gene end by 0 bases; junction bases not matched to a gene: 11. CDR3 length: 16 amino acids. The germline gives CDR1 MDHEN, CDR2 SYDVKM. As DNA, the CDR3 is TGTGCCAGCAGCAGCTTTCTAGCGGTCAGCTCCTACGAGCAGTACTTC. Its protein product is CASSSFLAVSSYEQYF.

In DNA, the CDR3 is TGTGCCAGCAGCTTAGGCGGGAAACAGCCCCAGCATTTT. This sequence encodes CASSLGGKQPQHF. The rearrangement joins TRBV7-2 to TRBJ1-5; D gene uncertain. The germline V gene encodes CDR1 SGHTA and CDR2 FQGNSA. The CDR3 extends over 13 amino acids. Trimming shortened V by 1 base and J by 7 bases, and 8 bases separated the two germline ends.

The rearrangement joins TRBV7-2 to TRBJ2-1; 8 nucleotides align to TRBD2. The V gene end was trimmed by 1 base and the J gene end by 3 bases; junction bases not matched to a gene: 2. CDR1 is SGHTA, CDR2 FQGNSA, per germline. The CDR3 is 15 residues long. The CDR3 DNA is TGTGCCAGCAGCTTAGTGGGACTAGTCTACAATGAGCAGTTCTTC. This encodes CASSLVGLVYNEQFF.

Only a few counts were recorded for this clone. This sequence joins TRBV28 and TRBJ1-5; D not resolved. V lost 6 bases and J 0 bases, leaving 15 bases between the germline ends. This CDR3 has 16 residues. The germline V gene has CDR1 MDHEN and CDR2 SYDVKM. The chain's CDR3 is CASRKTQDSSNQPQHF. CDR3 DNA: TGTGCCAGCAGAAAGACGCAGGATTCTAGCAATCAGCCCCAGCATTTT.

V and J are TRBV28 and TRBJ2-7; maybe TRBD1 (5 bases). CDR3 length: 14 residues. Per germline, CDR1 MDHEN and CDR2 SYDVKM. Trimming took off 3 bases at V and 2 bases at J, with 11 bases between the two ends. The CDR3 region has the DNA TGTGCCAGCAGTTTTACAGGTCATCCCTACGAGCAGTACTTC. Residues: CASSFTGHPYEQYF. Complete variable domain (other parts from reference TRBV28 and TRBJ2-7): DVKVTQSSRYLVKRTGEKVFLECVQDMDHENMFWYRQDPGLGLRLIYFSYDVKMKEKGDIPEGYSVSREKKERFSLILESASTNQTSMYLCASSFTGHPYEQYFGPGTRLTVT.